This T cell receptor (beta chain) originates from a study of human T cells and chemical hapten exposure. The ends were cut back, 6 bases at V and 6 bases at J, with 4 bases in the middle. The CDR3 totals 9 residues. Germline-derived CDR1 and CDR2 are SGDLS and YYNGEE. Stated time point: patch test 1, 2 weeks after DPC sensitization. Treatment: therapeutic diphenylcyclopropenone sensitization with weekly scalp DPC. TCRdb used MiXCR to reprocess the RACE reads, holding one entry per CDR3 protein. Altogether about 120,000 distinct CDR3 sequences are present, around 10% being singletons, with the ten largest covering about 1.4%. This clonotype was counted between two and nine times.

The source is a woman between 50 and 59 years old with alopecia areata. Some clones in this sample may be carry-over from other donors' samples. The sample in question was whole blood, obtained in connection with sensitization to the hapten diphenylcyclopropenone (DPC). The rearrangement joins TRBV9 to TRBJ2-7; D call uncertain. For the CDR3, the DNA is TGTGCCAGCATCTTCGAGCAGTACTTC. Amino acid sequence: CASIFEQYF.